This is a list of T cell receptor beta chains from one sample in a study of blood T cell repertoires in COVID-19. Some clones are missing from TCRdb's copy, which holds only in-frame ones; the method was immunoSEQ multiplex PCR. The sample consists of about 55,000 clones, 85% of them appearing once. Sequencing input: peripheral blood. These receptors came from a human donor in a cohort sampled during active COVID-19. Both conserved end residues are part of each CDR3. The D gene is left open where the match is weak. Size values are once, few and many counts, or a class for expanded clones, and some rows have none.

clone size: once; V gene: TRBV6-5; J gene: TRBJ1-1; D gene: -; CDR3 protein: CASSYGRGNTEAFF; CDR3 DNA: TGTGCCAGCAGTTATGGCAGGGGGAACACTGAAGCTTTCTTT
clone size: -; V gene: TRBV5-5; J gene: TRBJ1-2; D gene: -; CDR3 protein: CASSLEWAGLALGYTF; CDR3 DNA: TGTGCCAGCAGCTTGGAATGGGCAGGGCTTGCCCTTGGCTACACCTTC
clone size: -; V gene: TRBV30; J gene: TRBJ2-1; D gene: -; CDR3 protein: CASSRGPYNEQFF; CDR3 DNA: TGTGCCTCCAGTCGAGGCCCATACAATGAGCAGTTCTTC
clone size: -; V gene: TRBV10-3; J gene: TRBJ1-1; D gene: -; CDR3 protein: CAISRGFGSTDTEAFF; CDR3 DNA: TGTGCCATCAGTAGGGGGTTCGGCAGTACGGACACTGAAGCTTTCTTT
clone size: -; V gene: TRBV6-2/TRBV6-3; J gene: TRBJ2-7; D gene: -; CDR3 protein: CASSLTTYSLYEQYF; CDR3 DNA: TGTGCCAGCAGCCTCACGACATACTCGCTATACGAGCAGTACTTC
clone size: -; V gene: TRBV11-2; J gene: TRBJ1-1; D gene: TRBD1; CDR3 protein: CASSLGQGAGNTEAFF; CDR3 DNA: TGTGCCAGCAGCTTAGGACAGGGGGCGGGGAACACTGAAGCTTTCTTT
clone size: once; V gene: TRBV23-1; J gene: TRBJ2-2; D gene: -; CDR3 protein: CASSQLSPNTGELFF; CDR3 DNA: TGCGCCAGCAGTCAACTGTCTCCGAACACCGGGGAGCTGTTTTTT
clone size: -; V gene: TRBV7-7; J gene: TRBJ2-4; D gene: -; CDR3 protein: CASSGRGRAKNIQYF; CDR3 DNA: TGTGCCAGCAGCGGGCGGGGCAGAGCCAAAAACATTCAGTACTTC
clone size: -; V gene: TRBV10-3; J gene: TRBJ2-3; D gene: TRBD1; CDR3 protein: CASSGTGGRDTQYF; CDR3 DNA: TGTGCCAGTTCCGGGACAGGGGGCAGAGATACGCAGTATTTT
clone size: -; V gene: TRBV19; J gene: TRBJ2-7; D gene: TRBD2; CDR3 protein: CASSIAESGSSYEQYF; CDR3 DNA: TGTGCCAGTAGTATCGCCGAAAGCGGGAGTTCCTACGAGCAGTACTTC
clone size: -; V gene: TRBV11-2; J gene: TRBJ2-3; D gene: TRBD2; CDR3 protein: CASSLGSGNADTQYF; CDR3 DNA: TGTGCCAGCAGCTTAGGTAGCGGGAACGCAGATACGCAGTATTTT
clone size: -; V gene: TRBV4-3; J gene: TRBJ2-3; D gene: TRBD2; CDR3 protein: CASSQEGLAGAGTQYF; CDR3 DNA: TGCGCCAGCAGCCAAGAGGGACTAGCGGGAGCTGGTACGCAGTATTTT
clone size: -; V gene: TRBV28; J gene: TRBJ2-7; D gene: -; CDR3 protein: CATLGVEQYF; CDR3 DNA: TGTGCCACCTTAGGGGTCGAGCAGTACTTC
clone size: few; V gene: TRBV9; J gene: TRBJ2-3; D gene: -; CDR3 protein: CASSVGPSPNSDTQYF; CDR3 DNA: TGTGCCAGCAGCGTAGGCCCCTCACCCAACTCAGATACGCAGTATTTT
clone size: -; V gene: TRBV6-6; J gene: TRBJ1-1; D gene: TRBD1; CDR3 protein: CASSYKGQKNTEAFF; CDR3 DNA: TGTGCCAGCAGTTACAAGGGACAGAAGAACACTGAAGCTTTCTTT
clone size: -; V gene: TRBV11-2; J gene: TRBJ2-7; D gene: -; CDR3 protein: CASSLVPQGSYEQYF; CDR3 DNA: TGTGCCAGCAGCCTAGTACCCCAGGGGTCCTACGAGCAGTACTTC
clone size: -; V gene: TRBV7-9; J gene: TRBJ1-2; D gene: -; CDR3 protein: CASSFDTGGYTF; CDR3 DNA: TGTGCCAGCAGCTTTGATACGGGTGGCTACACCTTC
clone size: -; V gene: TRBV30; J gene: TRBJ1-6; D gene: TRBD1; CDR3 protein: CAWSAVQGGSPLHF; CDR3 DNA: TGTGCCTGGAGTGCCGTACAGGGGGGATCACCCCTCCACTTT
clone size: -; V gene: TRBV28; J gene: TRBJ2-7; D gene: TRBD2; CDR3 protein: CATSLAGPYEQYF; CDR3 DNA: TGTGCCACCTCACTAGCGGGCCCCTACGAGCAGTACTTC
clone size: -; V gene: TRBV28; J gene: TRBJ1-6; D gene: -; CDR3 protein: CASSSRLRNSPLHF; CDR3 DNA: TGTGCCAGCAGTTCCCGACTGAGAAATTCACCCCTCCACTTT
clone size: -; V gene: TRBV2; J gene: TRBJ2-1; D gene: -; CDR3 protein: CASTAEDGSYNEQFF; CDR3 DNA: TGTGCCAGCACCGCGGAAGACGGCTCCTACAATGAGCAGTTCTTC
clone size: -; V gene: TRBV11-1; J gene: TRBJ1-2; D gene: -; CDR3 protein: CASSLGRGYGYTF; CDR3 DNA: TGTGCCAGCAGCTTAGGCCGAGGGTATGGCTACACCTTC
clone size: once; V gene: TRBV5-1; J gene: TRBJ1-1; D gene: -; CDR3 protein: CASSLQGLGVNTEAFF; CDR3 DNA: TGCGCCAGCAGCCTCCAGGGGTTGGGGGTGAACACTGAAGCTTTCTTT
clone size: -; V gene: TRBV7-3; J gene: TRBJ2-1; D gene: TRBD2; CDR3 protein: CASSRLAGEVNEQFF; CDR3 DNA: TGTGCCAGCAGCCGACTAGCGGGAGAGGTCAATGAGCAGTTCTTC
clone size: once; V gene: TRBV24-1; J gene: TRBJ2-1; D gene: TRBD2; CDR3 protein: CATSDLGLAGNNEQFF; CDR3 DNA: TGTGCCACCAGTGATTTGGGACTAGCGGGAAACAATGAGCAGTTCTTC
clone size: -; V gene: TRBV6-2/TRBV6-3; J gene: TRBJ2-7; D gene: TRBD2; CDR3 protein: CASSYYSGRIGGYEQYF; CDR3 DNA: TGTGCCAGCAGTTACTACAGCGGGAGAATTGGTGGGTACGAGCAGTACTTC
clone size: -; V gene: TRBV30; J gene: TRBJ1-2; D gene: -; CDR3 protein: CAWSVRQLYGYTF; CDR3 DNA: TGTGCCTGGAGTGTAAGACAGCTCTATGGCTACACCTTC
clone size: -; V gene: TRBV5-6; J gene: TRBJ2-3; D gene: -; CDR3 protein: CASSLEFSGTYTDTQYF; CDR3 DNA: TGTGCCAGCAGCTTGGAGTTTTCCGGGACATACACAGATACGCAGTATTTT
clone size: -; V gene: TRBV4-1; J gene: TRBJ2-5; D gene: -; CDR3 protein: CASSQDPTGSTQYF; CDR3 DNA: TGCGCCAGCAGCCAAGATCCCACGGGGTCGACCCAGTACTTC
clone size: -; V gene: TRBV7-3; J gene: TRBJ2-1; D gene: -; CDR3 protein: CASSSRLLSGFNEQFF; CDR3 DNA: TGTGCCAGCAGCTCGAGACTCCTATCGGGGTTCAATGAGCAGTTCTTC
clone size: -; V gene: TRBV19; J gene: TRBJ2-1; D gene: -; CDR3 protein: CASSIWLTPTSYNEQFF; CDR3 DNA: TGTGCCAGTAGTATATGGCTTACCCCCACATCCTACAATGAGCAGTTCTTC
clone size: -; V gene: TRBV5-1; J gene: TRBJ2-7; D gene: -; CDR3 protein: CASSSREGGEQYF; CDR3 DNA: TGCGCCAGCAGCTCTCGGGAAGGTGGCGAGCAGTACTTC
clone size: -; V gene: TRBV3-1/TRBV3-2; J gene: TRBJ2-3; D gene: TRBD2; CDR3 protein: CASSSRTSGSTDTQYF; CDR3 DNA: TGTGCCAGCAGCTCCCGGACTAGCGGGAGCACAGATACGCAGTATTTT
clone size: -; V gene: TRBV20-1; J gene: TRBJ1-1; D gene: -; CDR3 protein: CSQHTDTEAFF; CDR3 DNA: TGCAGCCAACATACAGACACTGAAGCTTTCTTT
clone size: -; V gene: TRBV18; J gene: TRBJ1-5; D gene: -; CDR3 protein: CASSLLRDYSNQPQHF; CDR3 DNA: TGTGCCAGCTCACTACTGAGGGATTATAGCAATCAGCCCCAGCATTTT
clone size: -; V gene: TRBV24-1; J gene: TRBJ2-3; D gene: TRBD2; CDR3 protein: CATSDPGTSGWDTQYF; CDR3 DNA: TGTGCCACCAGTGATCCCGGGACTAGCGGGTGGGATACGCAGTATTTT
clone size: -; V gene: TRBV28; J gene: TRBJ2-7; D gene: -; CDR3 protein: CASSPGTLSSYEQYF; CDR3 DNA: TGTGCCAGCAGTCCGGGGACATTGAGCTCCTACGAGCAGTACTTC
clone size: -; V gene: TRBV19; J gene: TRBJ2-1; D gene: TRBD2; CDR3 protein: CASSVESGRFYNEQFF; CDR3 DNA: TGTGCCAGTAGTGTGGAGAGCGGGAGGTTCTACAATGAGCAGTTCTTC
clone size: -; V gene: TRBV9; J gene: TRBJ2-2; D gene: TRBD2; CDR3 protein: CASSVLAGGATGELFF; CDR3 DNA: TGTGCCAGCAGCGTTTTAGCGGGGGGGGCCACCGGGGAGCTGTTTTTT
clone size: -; V gene: TRBV7-3; J gene: TRBJ2-5; D gene: TRBD1; CDR3 protein: CASSRTGGEETQYF; CDR3 DNA: TGTGCCAGCAGCCGTACAGGGGGCGAAGAGACCCAGTACTTC
clone size: few; V gene: TRBV27; J gene: TRBJ1-4; D gene: -; CDR3 protein: CASSLWRENEKLFF; CDR3 DNA: TGTGCCAGCAGTTTATGGAGGGAGAATGAAAAACTGTTTTTT
clone size: -; V gene: TRBV5-1; J gene: TRBJ2-7; D gene: -; CDR3 protein: CASSLGLAPYEQYF; CDR3 DNA: TGCGCCAGCAGCTTGGGTTTAGCGCCCTACGAGCAGTACTTC
clone size: -; V gene: TRBV4-2; J gene: TRBJ2-4; D gene: -; CDR3 protein: CASSQDHRNTIQYF; CDR3 DNA: TGTGCCAGCAGCCAAGATCACAGAAATACCATTCAGTACTTC
clone size: -; V gene: TRBV7-2; J gene: TRBJ2-2; D gene: TRBD2; CDR3 protein: CASSLQAGGPGGELFF; CDR3 DNA: TGTGCCAGCAGCTTACAGGCGGGAGGGCCTGGCGGGGAGCTGTTTTTT
clone size: -; V gene: TRBV11-3; J gene: TRBJ2-7; D gene: -; CDR3 protein: CASSFGRSGDEQYF; CDR3 DNA: TGTGCCAGCAGCTTTGGGCGGTCGGGGGACGAGCAGTACTTC
clone size: -; V gene: TRBV6-4; J gene: TRBJ2-5; D gene: -; CDR3 protein: CASSGEQGKIQETQYF; CDR3 DNA: TGTGCCAGCAGTGGGGAACAGGGAAAAATACAAGAGACCCAGTACTTC
clone size: -; V gene: TRBV5-1; J gene: TRBJ1-4; D gene: TRBD1; CDR3 protein: CASSFGSTGNNEKLFF; CDR3 DNA: TGCGCCAGCAGCTTTGGCTCGACAGGGAATAATGAAAAACTGTTTTTT
clone size: few; V gene: TRBV5-5; J gene: TRBJ1-4; D gene: TRBD1; CDR3 protein: CASSHPTGTNEKLFF; CDR3 DNA: TGTGCCAGCAGCCACCCGACAGGGACTAATGAAAAACTGTTTTTT
clone size: -; V gene: TRBV18; J gene: TRBJ2-5; D gene: TRBD1; CDR3 protein: CASSPPVRGTGETQYF; CDR3 DNA: TGTGCCAGCTCACCACCCGTCAGGGGGACGGGAGAGACCCAGTACTTC
clone size: -; V gene: TRBV9; J gene: TRBJ2-7; D gene: -; CDR3 protein: CASSPHSGGGPSYEQYF; CDR3 DNA: TGTGCCAGCAGCCCCCATTCAGGGGGAGGACCTTCCTACGAGCAGTACTTC
clone size: -; V gene: TRBV20-1; J gene: TRBJ2-7; D gene: -; CDR3 protein: CSALISYEQYF; CDR3 DNA: TGCAGTGCTCTTATTTCCTACGAGCAGTACTTC